Detailed here is one T cell receptor (beta chain). Antigen unknown. This sample stems from a study of T cell responses to AZD1222 COVID-19 vaccine. Study background: Doses given second, at about 4 or about 12 weeks, were pooled. Study-wide results and caveats: Repertoires were obtained only post-peak T cell response. Spike-specific TCR breadth and depth both grew after two AZD1222 doses. Baseline serostatus was positive in only a handful of AZD1222 recipients.

V lost 2 bases and J 7 bases, leaving 15 bases between the germline ends. From germline, CDR1 is LGHNA and CDR2 YNFKEQ. The CDR3 sequence is 15 residues long. Repertoires were generated with immunoSEQ multiplex PCR, while TCRdb's copy carries only in-frame clones and drops some. The table has more than 110,000 clones, 85% to 95% seen once. This material consisted of peripheral blood, taken on day 0 of AZD1222 vaccination. The chain employs TRBV4-2 and TRBJ2-1, with D maybe TRBD2 (6 bases). The sequence came from an adult in good health. The CDR3, as DNA: TGTGCCAGCAGCCAAAGCTCGGCGGGAAGGAATGAGCAGTTCTTC. It encodes CASSQSSAGRNEQFF.